This T cell receptor beta chain is drawn from a study of identical twins. Study conclusions and caveats: Without tracking the same donors, conclusions rested on cross-sectional statistical analysis.

TCRdb re-analysed the 5' RACE reads in MiXCR, keeping a single row per CDR3 protein. This table has about 690,000 distinct CDR3 sequences, less than 25% appearing once. Trimming removed 4 bases at V and 4 bases at J, with 11 bases between. The CDR3 covers 13 residues. Germline-derived CDR1 and CDR2 are SGHAT and FQNNGV. Points on this clonotype: The antigen remains undetermined.

These data also formed part of another study, on T cells expressing NK-cell markers.

This chain connects TRBV11-2 to TRBJ2-7; no clear D gene. The sequenced sample was PBMCs. The receptor's source is a woman younger than 30 in good health. The CDR3 reads CASSYSRQYEQYF. The DNA of the CDR3 is TGTGCCAGCAGCTATAGTCGGCAGTACGAGCAGTACTTC.